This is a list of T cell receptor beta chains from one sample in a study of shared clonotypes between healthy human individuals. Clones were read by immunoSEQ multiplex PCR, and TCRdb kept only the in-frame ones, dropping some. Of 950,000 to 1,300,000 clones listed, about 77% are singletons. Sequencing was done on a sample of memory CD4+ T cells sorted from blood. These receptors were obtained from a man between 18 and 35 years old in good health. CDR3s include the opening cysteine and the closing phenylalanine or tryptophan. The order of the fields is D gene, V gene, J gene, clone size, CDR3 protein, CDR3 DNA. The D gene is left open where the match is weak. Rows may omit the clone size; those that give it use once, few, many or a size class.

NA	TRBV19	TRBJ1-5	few	CASSLGSISNQPQHF	TGTGCCAGTAGCCTGGGGTCCATTAGCAATCAGCCCCAGCATTTT
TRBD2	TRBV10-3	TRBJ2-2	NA	CAIFQGGGGLAANTGELFF	TGTGCCATCTTTCAGGGAGGTGGGGGACTAGCGGCGAACACCGGGGAGCTGTTTTTT
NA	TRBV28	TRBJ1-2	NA	CASSLSQVGGYTF	TGTGCCAGCAGTTTATCGCAGGTGGGGGGCTACACCTTC
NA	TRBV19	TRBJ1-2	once	CASRFRASGANYGYTF	TGTGCCAGTAGGTTCCGGGCCTCCGGGGCTAACTATGGCTACACCTTC
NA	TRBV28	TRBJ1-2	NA	CASSRDDRGYTF	TGTGCCAGCAGCCGGGACGACCGGGGCTACACCTTC
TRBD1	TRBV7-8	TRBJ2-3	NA	CASSPWTGSKDTQYF	TGTGCCAGCAGCCCCTGGACAGGGAGTAAGGATACGCAGTATTTT
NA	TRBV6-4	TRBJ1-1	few	CASSEQRNTEAFF	TGTGCCAGCAGTGAACAGAGGAACACTGAAGCTTTCTTT
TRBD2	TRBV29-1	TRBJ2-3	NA	CSVHPGGTSGTDTQYF	TGCAGCGTTCATCCCGGCGGGACTAGCGGGACGGATACGCAGTATTTT
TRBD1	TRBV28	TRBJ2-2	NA	CASSLKGARTGELFF	TGTGCCAGCAGTTTAAAGGGGGCACGCACCGGGGAGCTGTTTTTT
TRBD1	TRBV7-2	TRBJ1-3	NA	CASSPRTGTLSGNTIYF	TGTGCCAGCAGCCCTCGGACAGGAACCCTTTCTGGAAACACCATATATTTT
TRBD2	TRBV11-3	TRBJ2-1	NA	CASSLEGTSGSSEQFF	TGTGCCAGCAGCTTAGAGGGGACTAGCGGGAGTAGTGAGCAGTTCTTC
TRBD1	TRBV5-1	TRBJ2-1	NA	CASSLGQGVWEQFF	TGCGCCAGCAGCTTGGGACAGGGTGTTTGGGAGCAGTTCTTC
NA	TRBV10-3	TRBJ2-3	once	CAISDLGAKDTDTQYF	TGTGCCATCAGTGATTTAGGGGCCAAAGACACGGATACGCAGTATTTT
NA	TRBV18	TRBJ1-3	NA	CASSPGGPGNTIYF	TGTGCCAGCTCACCCGGGGGGCCCGGAAACACCATATATTTT
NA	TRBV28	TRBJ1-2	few	CASSLGQFYGYTF	TGTGCCAGCAGTTTAGGGCAGTTTTATGGCTACACCTTC
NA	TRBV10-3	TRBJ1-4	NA	CAISESAGTTNEKLFF	TGTGCCATCAGTGAGTCGGCGGGAACAACTAATGAAAAACTGTTTTTT
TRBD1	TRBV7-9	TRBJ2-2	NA	CASSLRKGALNTGELFF	TGTGCCAGCAGCTTAAGGAAGGGGGCCCTGAACACCGGGGAGCTGTTTTTT
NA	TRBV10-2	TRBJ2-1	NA	CASSASVNEQFF	TGCGCCAGCAGCGCTAGTGTCAATGAGCAGTTCTTC
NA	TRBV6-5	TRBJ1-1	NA	CASRERTGNEAFF	TGTGCCAGCAGGGAGCGTACTGGAAATGAAGCTTTCTTT
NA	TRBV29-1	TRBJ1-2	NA	CSVEDYENGYTF	TGCAGCGTTGAGGATTATGAGAATGGCTACACCTTC
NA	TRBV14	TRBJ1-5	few	CASSHQGQPQHF	TGTGCCAGCAGCCACCAGGGTCAGCCCCAGCATTTT
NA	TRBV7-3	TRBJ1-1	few	CASSLTGPGTEAFF	TGTGCCAGCAGCTTAACGGGTCCGGGAACTGAAGCTTTCTTT
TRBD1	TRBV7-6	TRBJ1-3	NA	CASSPGTGPGNTIYF	TGTGCCAGCAGCCCAGGGACAGGGCCCGGAAACACCATATATTTT
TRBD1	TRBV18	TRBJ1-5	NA	CASSPRQGGSNQPQHF	TGTGCCAGCTCACCAAGACAGGGAGGCAGCAATCAGCCCCAGCATTTT
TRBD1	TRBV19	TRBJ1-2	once	CASSVGQGYGYTF	TGTGCCAGTAGTGTAGGACAGGGATATGGCTACACCTTC
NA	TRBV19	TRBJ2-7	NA	CASTRGLGYEQYF	TGTGCCAGTACCCGGGGCTTGGGCTACGAGCAGTACTTC
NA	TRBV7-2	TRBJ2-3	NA	CASSLVSQGGSPSTDTQYF	TGTGCCAGCAGCTTAGTATCGCAGGGTGGGAGTCCTAGCACAGATACGCAGTATTTT
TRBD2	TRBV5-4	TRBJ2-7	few	CASERDGGAYEQYF	TGTGCCAGCGAGAGGGATGGGGGGGCCTACGAGCAGTACTTC
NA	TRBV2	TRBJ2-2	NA	CASKRFSSGTGELFF	TGTGCCAGCAAAAGGTTTAGCTCGGGCACCGGGGAGCTGTTTTTT
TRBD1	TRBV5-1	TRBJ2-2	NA	CASSLEGTGKMFF	TGCGCCAGCAGCTTGGAAGGGACAGGGAAGATGTTTTTT
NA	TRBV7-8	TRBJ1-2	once	CASSLGGPKGYYGYTF	TGTGCCAGCAGCTTGGGGGGCCCCAAGGGGTACTATGGCTACACCTTC
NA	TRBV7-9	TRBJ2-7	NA	CASSLEGREQYF	TGTGCCAGCAGCTTAGAGGGGCGGGAGCAGTACTTC
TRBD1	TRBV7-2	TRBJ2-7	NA	CASSPMDRGDEQYF	TGTGCCAGCAGCCCGATGGACAGGGGGGACGAGCAGTACTTC
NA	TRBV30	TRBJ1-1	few	CAWRRQTNTEAFF	TGTGCCTGGAGGCGACAGACGAACACTGAAGCTTTCTTT
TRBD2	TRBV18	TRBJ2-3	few	CASSLESGSRGDTQYF	TGTGCCAGCTCCCTTGAAAGCGGGAGTAGAGGAGATACGCAGTATTTT
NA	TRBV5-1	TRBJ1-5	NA	CASSPTSGTNQPQHF	TGCGCCAGCAGCCCAACCTCGGGGACGAATCAGCCCCAGCATTTT
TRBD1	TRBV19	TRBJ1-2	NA	CASSMYMRIRTGSGNYGYTF	TGTGCCAGTAGTATGTATATGCGGATCCGGACAGGGTCTGGGAACTATGGCTACACCTTC
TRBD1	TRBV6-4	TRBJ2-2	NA	CASQQGQNTGELFF	TGTGCCAGCCAACAGGGGCAGAACACCGGGGAGCTGTTTTTT
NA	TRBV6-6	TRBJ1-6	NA	CASSQTGSNSPLHF	TGTGCCAGCAGTCAGACAGGCTCTAATTCACCCCTCCACTTT
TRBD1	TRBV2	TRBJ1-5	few	CASNLGGGFQPQHF	TGTGCCAGCAATCTAGGGGGCGGGTTCCAGCCCCAGCATTTT
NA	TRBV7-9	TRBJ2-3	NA	CASSLGAGASRTDTQYF	TGTGCCAGCAGCTTAGGTGCGGGGGCGAGTAGGACAGATACGCAGTATTTT
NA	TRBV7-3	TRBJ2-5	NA	CASSLPGHYQETQYF	TGTGCCAGCAGCTTACCAGGACACTACCAAGAGACCCAGTACTTC
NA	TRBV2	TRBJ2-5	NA	CASSARQTKETQYF	TGTGCCAGCAGTGCCAGGCAGACTAAAGAGACCCAGTACTTC
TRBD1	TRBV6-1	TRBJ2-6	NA	CASSVLTGTGYSGANVLTF	TGTGCCAGCAGTGTTCTGACCGGGACAGGGTATTCTGGGGCCAACGTCCTGACTTTC
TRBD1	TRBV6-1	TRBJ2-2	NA	CASGELRQGTNTGELFF	TGTGCCAGTGGTGAATTAAGACAGGGGACGAACACCGGGGAGCTGTTTTTT
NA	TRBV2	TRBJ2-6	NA	CASSDKGYGANVLTF	TGTGCCAGCAGTGATAAGGGATACGGGGCCAACGTCCTGACTTTC